Presented here are 31 T cell receptor beta chains from one specimen sequenced in a study of blood T cell repertoires in COVID-19. Sequencing used immunoSEQ multiplex PCR; TCRdb keeps in-frame clones, though not all of them. The data hold some 200,000 clones, with approximately 84% observed a single time. The sequenced sample was peripheral blood. Every receptor here comes from a human donor with acute or convalescent COVID-19. The donor label of this sample is uncertain.

This clone was observed a handful of times. This same CDR3 is encoded by further DNA sequences in the sample. The gene calls are TRBV5-1 and TRBJ1-6; no firm D call. The germline gives CDR1 SGHRS, CDR2 YFSETQ. The V gene lost 0 bases and the J gene lost 7 bases, with 8 bases spanning the gap. This CDR3 region has 14 residues. CDR3 in amino acids: CASSLGGENSPLHF. Here the CDR3 DNA reads TGCGCCAGCAGCTTGGGCGGGGAAAATTCACCCCTCCACTTT. The entire variable domain, with the rest obtained from reference TRBV5-1 and TRBJ1-6, is as follows: KAGVTQTPRYLIKTRGQQVTLSCSPISGHRSVSWYQQTPGQGLQFLFEYFSETQRNKGNFPGRFSGRQFSNSRSEMNVSTLELGDSALYLCASSLGGENSPLHFGNGTRLTVT.

The V gene is TRBV15, the J gene TRBJ2-1; no definite D call. Germline V CDR1 and CDR2: LNHNV, YYDKDF (reference sequence). The CDR3 is made up of 15 amino acids. V lost 0 bases and J 0 bases, leaving 6 bases between the germline ends. Here the CDR3 reads CATSRERSSYNEQFF. In DNA form, the CDR3 reads TGTGCCACCAGCAGAGAACGGAGCTCCTACAATGAGCAGTTCTTC.

The V gene is TRBV6-2 or TRBV6-3, the J gene TRBJ2-7; possible D gene TRBD1, 5 bases. The CDR3 loop spans 17 amino acids. Trimming shortened V by 4 bases and J by 6 bases, and 25 bases separated the two germline ends. Germline values: CDR1 MNHEY, CDR2 SVGEGT. The CDR3 spells CASSSPQGAALPGEQYF. In nucleotides, the CDR3 is TGTGCCAGCAGTTCGCCCCAAGGGGCGGCCCTTCCCGGCGAGCAGTACTTC.

The genes are TRBV6-5 and TRBJ2-1; TRBD2 aligns across 14 bases. V lost 6 bases, J lost 9 bases, and 7 bases stayed unmatched. This CDR3 contains 15 residues. Germline V gives CDR1 MNHEY, CDR2 SVGAGI. In DNA, the CDR3 is TGTGCCAGCAGCCGACTAGCGGGAGGGCGATTTGAGCAGTTCTTC. Translation gives CASSRLAGGRFEQFF.

The chain carries TRBV20-1 and TRBJ1-1, with D possibly matching TRBD1 (5 bases). CDR1 DFQATT and CDR2 SNEGSKA come from the germline V gene (reference sequence). CDR3 size: 12 residues. V shed 3 bases and J shed 6 bases, with 11 bases lying between them. This CDR3 is CSASQSGSEAFF. The CDR3 coding sequence is TGCAGTGCTAGTCAATCAGGGTCTGAAGCTTTCTTT.

The chain carries TRBV19 and TRBJ2-3; 7 nucleotides agree with TRBD2. This CDR3 is built from 16 residues. Germline V lookup: CDR1 LNHDA, CDR2 SQIVND (reference sequence). Losses at the gene ends were 3 bases for V and 2 bases for J; bases not matched to a gene: 8. In DNA, the CDR3 is TGTGCCAGTAGTATTAATGCGGGAGTTAACACAGATACGCAGTATTTT. Its protein product is CASSINAGVNTDTQYF.

This chain uses TRBV18 with TRBJ1-1; D is unresolved. Trimming took off 4 bases at V and 1 base at J, with 10 bases between the two ends. The CDR3 totals 14 residues. In germline, CDR1 is KGHSH, CDR2 LQKENI. CDR3 DNA: TGTGCCAGCTCACTGAATTTTAGGAACACTGAAGCTTTCTTT. Encoded protein: CASSLNFRNTEAFF.

The CDR3 region has the DNA TGCGCCAGCAGCTCGTCAGGGACAGGAGGGGCCCAAGAGACCCAGTACTTC. Translation: CASSSSGTGGAQETQYF. The chain uses TRBV5-1 and TRBJ2-5; 8 nucleotides agree with TRBD1. Germline CDR1 reads SGHRS; CDR2 reads YFSETQ. The CDR3 loop spans 17 amino acids. J was trimmed by 1 base and V by 3 bases; bases with no gene match: 11.

This clone came up a few times. The chain employs TRBV7-9 and TRBJ2-3, with 10 bases fitting TRBD2. V dropped 1 base and J dropped 6; count of bases not matched to a gene: 7. The CDR3 runs 16 residues. Per the germline V gene, CDR1 is SEHNR and CDR2 is FQNEAQ (reference sequence). CDR3 region: CASSLVALAGADTQYF. CDR3 DNA: TGTGCCAGCAGCTTAGTTGCGCTAGCGGGAGCGGATACGCAGTATTTT.

The gene calls are TRBV24-1 and TRBJ1-1; 8 bases agree with TRBD1. The CDR3 contains 20 residues. Per the germline V gene, CDR1 is KGHDR and CDR2 is SFDVKD. V shed 1 base, J shed 2 bases, and the junction held 17 bases outside the gene matches. The CDR3 protein is CATSDFTRQGNHHGNTEAFF. The DNA for the CDR3 is TGTGCCACCAGTGATTTCACGAGACAGGGGAACCATCACGGAAACACTGAAGCTTTCTTT.

The chain has TRBV19 and TRBJ1-5; possible D gene TRBD1, 6 bases. CDR1 is LNHDA, CDR2 SQIVND, per germline (reference sequence). This CDR3 spans 15 amino acids. The V and J ends lost 5 bases and 2 bases respectively, with 13 bases between them. CDR3 region: CASSSRQEGNQPQHF. The CDR3 region has the DNA TGTGCCAGTAGTTCTAGACAGGAAGGCAATCAGCCCCAGCATTTT.

The CDR3 loop is CASSKKTGFQETQYF. The CDR3 bases are TGCGCCAGCAGTAAAAAGACAGGGTTCCAAGAGACCCAGTACTTC. The V and J genes are TRBV10-2 and TRBJ2-5; 7 nucleotides match TRBD1. The V gene's germline CDR1 is WSHSY and CDR2 SAAADI. This CDR3 is 15 amino acids long. Losses at the gene ends were 5 bases for V and 1 base for J; bases not matched to a gene: 7.

The V and J genes are TRBV28 and TRBJ1-6; possibly TRBD1 for D (6 bases). V was shortened by 4 bases and J by 10 bases, with 8 bases between the two germline ends. Germline V gene sequence: CDR1 MDHEN, CDR2 SYDVKM. The CDR3 runs 12 residues. The CDR3 loop is CASSSGDSPLHF. The CDR3 region has the DNA TGTGCCAGCAGTTCAGGGGACTCACCCCTCCACTTT.

V gene TRBV6-5 combines with J gene TRBJ1-3; 8 bases map to TRBD1. Germline assignment: CDR1 MNHEY and CDR2 SVGAGI. The CDR3 totals 15 residues. V shed 2 bases, J shed 3 bases, and the junction held 3 bases outside the gene matches. CDR3 loop: CASSYQQGGGNTIYF. In DNA form, the CDR3 reads TGTGCCAGCAGTTACCAACAGGGGGGTGGAAACACCATATATTTT.

This sequence joins TRBV27 and TRBJ1-3; D gene ambiguous. CDR3 length: 16 amino acids. V shed 5 bases and J shed 0 bases, with 14 bases lying between them. Germline V CDR1 and CDR2: MNHEY, SMNVEV (reference sequence). CDR3: CASSPDRTVSGNTIYF. The CDR3 bases are TGTGCCAGCAGTCCTGACCGAACAGTCTCTGGAAACACCATATATTTT.

This chain links TRBV24-1 with TRBJ2-5; TRBD2 matches 7 bases. Trimming removed 3 bases from V and 1 base from J; junction bases left unmatched: 10. From germline, CDR1 is KGHDR and CDR2 SFDVKD. The CDR3 is 17 amino acids. CDR3 protein: CATSDTGPGEGQETQYF. Here the CDR3 DNA reads TGTGCCACCAGTGATACAGGTCCTGGGGAGGGCCAAGAGACCCAGTACTTC.

The chain recombines TRBV5-1 with TRBJ1-2; the match to TRBD1 covers 9 bases. The CDR3 extends over 13 amino acids. Germline-derived CDR1 and CDR2 are SGHRS and YFSETQ. Trimming at V came to 5 bases and at J to 7 bases, leaving 6 bases not matched to a gene. Written as DNA, the CDR3 is TGCGCCAGCAGTTCGGACAGGGGTAGTGGCTACACCTTC. As protein: CASSSDRGSGYTF.

V usage is TRBV4-1 and J usage is TRBJ2-7, with D possibly being TRBD1 (6 bases). V was cut by 1 base and J by 0 bases, with 7 bases left in between. This CDR3 has 14 residues. Germline-derived CDR1 and CDR2 are MGHRA and YSYEKL. The CDR3 DNA is TGCGCCAGCAGCCAAGGGGACATCTCCTACGAGCAGTACTTC. Encoded protein: CASSQGDISYEQYF.

The V and J genes are TRBV5-6 and TRBJ2-1; 11 bases are shared with TRBD2. CDR3 length equals 17 residues. Germline trimming cut 1 base from V and 4 bases from J; bases unmatched to any gene: 7. CDR1 is SGHDT, CDR2 YYEEEE, per germline. The CDR3 loop is CASSLTKTSGSYNEQFF. CDR3 nucleotide sequence: TGTGCCAGCAGCTTGACCAAAACTAGCGGGAGTTACAATGAGCAGTTCTTC.

The V call is TRBV6-1, the J call TRBJ2-3, with 12 bases aligning to TRBD1. Trimming took 4 bases from V and 2 from J; bases not matched to a gene: 4. The CDR3 has 16 residues. Germline V gene data show CDR1 as MNHNS and CDR2 as SASEGT. Written as DNA, the CDR3 is TGTGCCAGCAGTGGAGGGACAGGGGGCTTCACAGATACGCAGTATTTT. This translates into CASSGGTGGFTDTQYF.

There are a few counts of this clone. The chain combines TRBV9 with TRBJ2-5; 11 bases are a match to TRBD2. V lost 2 bases to trimming and J lost 1 base; unmatched junction nucleotides: 4. CDR3 length equals 16 residues. The germline V gene has CDR1 SGDLS and CDR2 YYNGEE. The CDR3 DNA is TGTGCCAGCAGCGTGGGGACTAGCGGACCCCAAGAGACCCAGTACTTC. Translation: CASSVGTSGPQETQYF.

The V call is TRBV29-1, the J call TRBJ1-1; D is ambiguous. Trimming took off 6 bases at V and 1 base at J, with 12 bases between the two ends. This CDR3 contains 13 residues. Germline CDR1 reads SQVTM; CDR2 reads ANQGSEA. The CDR3 reads CSVVLSWNTEAFF. In nucleotides, the CDR3 is TGCAGCGTCGTGCTGAGTTGGAACACTGAAGCTTTCTTT.

The genes are TRBV7-8 and TRBJ2-2; 10 bases match TRBD2. The CDR3 loop spans 18 amino acids. V was clipped by 5 bases and J by 9 bases; unmatched bases: 18. The germline V gene has CDR1 SGHVS and CDR2 FQNEAQ. CDR3 region: CASSPQFSGRSRGRELFF. The CDR3 DNA is TGTGCCAGCAGCCCCCAGTTTAGCGGGAGGTCCCGCGGACGGGAGCTGTTTTTT.

The chain joins TRBV24-1 to TRBJ1-2; weak D call: TRBD1 (6 bases). Germline loops: CDR1 KGHDR, CDR2 SFDVKD. The CDR3 has 15 amino acids. V was cut by 3 bases and J by 7 bases, with 17 bases left in between. The CDR3 DNA reads TGTGCCACCAGTGATCCTTCGGGGGGACATCCTGGCTACACCTTC. Its protein product is CATSDPSGGHPGYTF.

This clone was observed a single time. The chain employs TRBV4-1 and TRBJ1-4; TRBD1 matches at 10 bases. Germline V CDR1 and CDR2: MGHRA, YSYEKL. V shed 4 bases and J 10 bases; nucleotides not matched to a gene: 3. CDR3 length: 13 amino acids. The DNA of the CDR3 is TGCGCCAGCAGCCGCGGACAGGGGGGAAAACTGTTTTTT. Translating gives CASSRGQGGKLFF.

This chain links TRBV18 with TRBJ1-2; the D is unclear. Germline V CDR1 and CDR2: KGHSH, LQKENI. The CDR3 sequence is 14 residues long. V lost 1 base, J lost 7 bases, and 13 bases lay in between. CDR3 in amino acids: CASSPQGEGRGYTF. The CDR3 nucleotides read TGTGCCAGCTCACCACAGGGTGAGGGCCGTGGCTACACCTTC.

V is TRBV29-1 and J is TRBJ2-7; 7 nucleotides line up with TRBD2. Germline V gives CDR1 SQVTM, CDR2 ANQGSEA. This CDR3 comprises 12 residues. The ends lost 4 bases at V and 6 bases at J; junction bases unmatched: 6. DNA of the CDR3: TGCAGCGTTGGAGCGGGGTTCGGCGAGCAGTACTTC. Encoded protein: CSVGAGFGEQYF.

This clone was picked up one time. The V gene is TRBV28, the J gene TRBJ2-2, with D hard to call. Between the trimmed V and J ends, which lost 3 bases and 5 bases, there was a span of 4 bases. The CDR3 consists of 12 residues. Germline V gives CDR1 MDHEN, CDR2 SYDVKM. The CDR3 DNA follows: TGTGCCAGCAGTTTGCGTACCGGGGAGCTGTTTTTT. It translates to CASSLRTGELFF.

The V and J genes are TRBV7-2 and TRBJ1-1; 8 bases are a match to TRBD1. The V gene's germline CDR1 is SGHTA and CDR2 FQGNSA. CDR3 size: 14 residues. V lost 1 base to trimming and J lost 5 bases; unmatched junction nucleotides: 3. The CDR3 protein is CASSLGQGRTEAFF. The DNA for the CDR3 is TGTGCCAGCAGCTTAGGACAGGGGAGGACTGAAGCTTTCTTT.

This clone was counted only a few times. The J gene is TRBJ1-1, the V gene TRBV19; the D gene is possibly TRBD1 (6 bases). Germline-derived CDR1 and CDR2 are LNHDA and SQIVND (reference sequence). The CDR3 contains 14 residues. Trimming shortened V by 6 bases and J by 0 bases, and 11 bases separated the two germline ends. CDR3 bases: TGTGCCAGTAGAAACGGACAGCTGAACACTGAAGCTTTCTTT. It translates to CASRNGQLNTEAFF. The whole variable domain, remainder taken from reference TRBV19 and TRBJ1-1, is DGGITQSPKYLFRKEGQNVTLSCEQNLNHDAMYWYRQDPGQGLRLIYYSQIVNDFQKGDIAEGYSVSREKKESFPLTVTSAQKNPTAFYLCASRNGQLNTEAFFGQGTRLTVV.

The genes are TRBV5-4 and TRBJ1-3, with D possibly TRBD1 on 6 matching bases. Trimming shortened V by 0 bases and J by 1 base, and 17 bases separated the two germline ends. Germline CDR1 is SGHNT and CDR2 is YYREEE (reference sequence). The CDR3 is 18 residues long. The CDR3 here is CASSLGGGVASSGNTIYF. The CDR3 coding sequence is TGTGCCAGCAGCTTGGGGGGGGGCGTAGCCTCGTCTGGAAACACCATATATTTT.